The 25 T cell receptor beta chains given below trace back to one sample, sequenced in a study of long-term antiretroviral therapy in people with HIV. It was version v3.0 of the immunoSEQ assay that was run at survey level. Only in-frame clones appear in the TCRdb table, and some are missing; sequencing was by immunoSEQ multiplex PCR. Here the sample spans over 9,000 clones, about four fifths being singletons. Sequencing was performed on unsorted PBMCs, taken 1.2 years after starting antiretroviral therapy. These receptor sequences come from a man aged 40-55 years with HIV.

This sequence joins TRBV6-1 and TRBJ1-5, with 8 nucleotides matching TRBD1. With 8 bases clipped from V and 5 bases from J, the junction kept 8 bases outside the gene matches. CDR3 size: 14 residues. From germline, CDR1 is MNHNS and CDR2 SASEGT. The DNA of the CDR3 is TGTGCCAGCCGGGACAGGAGGCCGGATCAGCCCCAGCATTTT. This sequence encodes CASRDRRPDQPQHF.

The V call is TRBV7-6, the J call TRBJ2-5, with 9 bases identical to TRBD2. The CDR3 totals 17 residues. The germline V gene has CDR1 SGHVS and CDR2 FNYEAQ. V lost 0 bases and J lost 2; bases outside the gene matches: 7. CDR3 in amino acids: CASSLAPRAGGQETQYF. The DNA of the CDR3 is TGTGCCAGCAGCTTAGCGCCCAGAGCGGGGGGACAAGAGACCCAGTACTTC.

V usage is TRBV10-1 and J usage is TRBJ2-2, with a possible D match to TRBD1 (6 bases). Trimming stripped 5 bases from V and 4 bases from J, with 17 bases between. The CDR3 loop spans 16 amino acids. Germline lookup yields CDR1 WNHNN and CDR2 SYGVQD (reference sequence). The CDR3 bases are TGCGCCAGCAGTTACTCAGACCAGGGGTCCACCGGGGAGCTGTTTTTT. It specifies CASSYSDQGSTGELFF.

This clone was detected only a few times. The chain combines TRBV27 with TRBJ1-2, with unresolved D. Germline CDR1 reads MNHEY; CDR2 reads SMNVEV (reference sequence). With 9 bases removed from V and 4 bases from J, the gap between germline ends came to 21 bases. There are 15 residues in the CDR3. CDR3 nucleotides: TGTGCCAGAGTTTTCATACACCCAGGAGGCTATGGCTACACCTTC. It encodes CARVFIHPGGYGYTF.

CDR3 in amino acids: CASSLTSPGQTGELFF. CDR3 sequence (DNA): TGCGCCAGCAGCCTAACCTCTCCTGGGCAGACCGGGGAGCTGTTTTTT. The chain has TRBV4-1 and TRBJ2-2, with D uncertain. The CDR3 covers 16 residues. V shed 4 bases and J shed 5 bases, with 17 bases lying between them. The germline gives CDR1 MGHRA, CDR2 YSYEKL.

V gene TRBV11-2 combines with J gene TRBJ2-7; 9 nucleotides align to TRBD1. This CDR3 comprises 19 residues. Germline CDR1 SGHAT, CDR2 FQNNGV. With 1 base clipped from V and 3 bases from J, the junction kept 16 bases outside the gene matches. The CDR3 nucleotides read TGTGCCAGCAGCTTAGGACTGGCCCGGACAGGGGACAATTACTACGAGCAGTACTTC. Translation gives CASSLGLARTGDNYYEQYF.

The V call is TRBV27, the J call TRBJ2-2; a possible D gene is TRBD1 (6 bases). The germline V and J ends were trimmed by 1 base and 3 bases, with 12 bases remaining between them. The CDR3 consists of 16 residues. Germline assignment: CDR1 MNHEY and CDR2 SMNVEV (reference sequence). CDR3 sequence: CASSLWQGRDTGELFF. The CDR3 DNA follows: TGTGCCAGCAGTTTATGGCAGGGGAGAGACACCGGGGAGCTGTTTTTT.

The chain carries TRBV5-5 and TRBJ1-4; 7 bases agree with TRBD1. The CDR3 is 19 amino acids. Germline values: CDR1 SGHKS, CDR2 YYEKEE (reference sequence). The junction had 20 bases not matched to a gene; V was cut back by 4 bases and J by 5 bases. The DNA for the CDR3 is TGTGCCAGCAGCCCCACTGCCCCTTATGGACAGGCTCGGAATGAAAAACTGTTTTTT. Residues: CASSPTAPYGQARNEKLFF.

This chain uses TRBV28 with TRBJ1-1; D uncertain. Germline values: CDR1 MDHEN, CDR2 SYDVKM. V lost 7 bases and J 2 bases, leaving 14 bases between the germline ends. This CDR3 comprises 14 residues. CDR3: CASTLTAGNTEAFF. In DNA form, the CDR3 reads TGTGCCAGCACCCTAACAGCGGGTAACACTGAAGCTTTCTTT. The whole variable domain, remainder taken from reference TRBV28 and TRBJ1-1, is DVKVTQSSRYLVKRTGEKVFLECVQDMDHENMFWYRQDPGLGLRLIYFSYDVKMKEKGDIPEGYSVSREKKERFSLILESASTNQTSMYLCASTLTAGNTEAFFGQGTRLTVV.

The chain links TRBV7-2 to TRBJ1-6; D ambiguous. Germline CDR1 and CDR2: SGHTA and FQGNSA. V was trimmed by 8 bases and J by 7 bases, leaving 18 bases between them. This CDR3 region has 15 residues. CDR3 sequence (DNA): TGTGCCAGCGTTTCCGGACTGCCGGGAAATTCACCCCTCCACTTT. It specifies CASVSGLPGNSPLHF.

CDR3 protein: CASSPPGQGATGELFF. CDR3 nucleotide sequence: TGTGCCAGCTCACCCCCGGGACAGGGGGCGACCGGGGAGCTGTTTTTT. The chain is built from TRBV18 and TRBJ2-2, with 12 bases that match TRBD1. CDR1 KGHSH and CDR2 LQKENI come from the germline V gene. V dropped 3 bases and J dropped 5; count of bases not matched to a gene: 4. The CDR3 runs to 16 residues.

The V gene is TRBV27, the J gene TRBJ2-7; D gene ambiguous. The CDR3 runs 12 residues. Trimming stripped 5 bases from V and 6 bases from J, with 11 bases between. Per germline, CDR1 MNHEY and CDR2 SMNVEV (reference sequence). The CDR3 nucleotides are TGTGCCAGCAGTCGAGAGTGGGGCGAGCAGTACTTC. Amino acid sequence: CASSREWGEQYF.

Details on this clone: The sample contains more than one DNA sequence encoding this CDR3. This sequence joins TRBV29-1 and TRBJ2-5; D remains ambiguous. Looked up from germline, CDR1 is SQVTM and CDR2 is ANQGSEA. This CDR3 is 12 amino acids long. Trimming took off 4 bases at V and 2 bases at J, with 8 bases between the two ends. CDR3 nucleotides: TGCAGCGTTGCAGAACCTCAAGAGACCCAGTACTTC. Residues: CSVAEPQETQYF. Full variable domain (missing parts from reference TRBV29-1 and TRBJ2-5): SAVISQKPSRDICQRGTSLTIQCQVDSQVTMMFWYRQQPGQSLTLIATANQGSEATYESGFVIDKFPISRPNLTFSTLTVSNMSPEDSSIYLCSVAEPQETQYFGPGTRLLVL.

This clone has more than one count but fewer than ten. This rearrangement joins TRBV7-2 to TRBJ2-5; 11 bases match TRBD2. This CDR3 has 15 residues. J was trimmed by 2 bases and V by 5 bases; bases with no gene match: 4. Per germline, CDR1 SGHTA and CDR2 FQGNSA. CDR3 loop: CASSVRLAGQETQYF. The CDR3 DNA reads as TGTGCCAGCAGCGTCAGACTAGCGGGACAAGAGACCCAGTACTTC.

This chain connects TRBV25-1 to TRBJ1-2; D is unclear. The CDR3 is made up of 15 amino acids. Germline-derived CDR1 and CDR2 are MGHDK and SYGVNS. Trimming removed 2 bases at V and 0 bases at J, with 10 bases between. The CDR3 sequence is CASSEGIGANYGYTF. CDR3 bases: TGTGCCAGCAGTGAAGGGATTGGAGCTAACTATGGCTACACCTTC.

The chain recombines TRBV10-3 with TRBJ1-2, with 7 bases aligning to TRBD1. Trimming at V came to 2 bases and at J to 3 bases, leaving 12 bases not matched to a gene. This CDR3 comprises 17 residues. Germline V gene sequence: CDR1 ENHRY, CDR2 SYGVKD. CDR3 in amino acids: CAISEGQETLGYYGYTF. CDR3 bases: TGTGCCATCAGTGAGGGACAGGAAACGCTTGGGTACTATGGCTACACCTTC.

CDR3 in amino acids: CASSSRTGNQPQHF. As DNA, the CDR3 is TGTGCCAGCAGCTCCCGGACAGGGAATCAGCCCCAGCATTTT. The chain combines TRBV7-2 with TRBJ1-5; TRBD1 matches at 8 bases. CDR1 SGHTA and CDR2 FQGNSA come from the germline V gene. The CDR3 covers 14 residues. V lost 4 bases, J lost 4 bases, and 3 bases stayed unmatched.

The CDR3 protein is CAWSVRGLGATGELFF. The CDR3 region has the DNA TGTGCCTGGAGTGTAAGGGGACTGGGGGCCACCGGGGAGCTGTTTTTT. The chain links TRBV30 to TRBJ2-2; D may match TRBD1 or TRBD2 (6 bases each). Germline CDR1 reads GTSNPN; CDR2 reads SVGIG (reference sequence). Trimming removed 0 bases from V and 4 bases from J, with 15 bases in between. This CDR3 is 16 amino acids long.

The genes are TRBV6-1 and TRBJ2-7, with D perhaps matching TRBD1 or TRBD2 (7 bases each). With 5 bases removed from V and 7 bases from J, the gap between germline ends came to 18 bases. CDR3 length: 14 residues. Germline V gene data show CDR1 as MNHNS and CDR2 as SASEGT. The CDR3 bases are TGTGCCAGCAGTCAGGGGGGGATCTCATGGGAGCAGTACTTC. This codes for CASSQGGISWEQYF.

CDR3: CASSLNLAQGGLEQYF. As DNA, the CDR3 is TGCGCCAGCAGCTTAAACCTGGCCCAGGGTGGTTTGGAGCAGTACTTC. The chain has TRBV5-1 and TRBJ2-7, with TRBD1 as a possible D gene (5 bases). The CDR3 runs 16 residues. Trimming took off 2 bases at V and 7 bases at J, with 22 bases between the two ends. The germline V gene encodes CDR1 SGHRS and CDR2 YFSETQ.

The chain links TRBV5-6 to TRBJ1-1, with D possibly TRBD1 on 5 matching bases. Deletions cut 4 bases from V and 6 bases from J, with 16 bases between. Per germline, CDR1 SGHDT and CDR2 YYEEEE. This CDR3 is 14 amino acids long. CDR3 residues: CASSPPGTGAEAFF. The CDR3 nucleotides read TGTGCCAGCAGCCCCCCAGGGACCGGGGCTGAAGCTTTCTTT.

The chain uses TRBV7-2 and TRBJ2-3, with 10 bases matching TRBD2. CDR1 is SGHTA and CDR2 is FQGNSA in the germline V gene. The CDR3 contains 17 residues. V dropped 1 base and J dropped 2; count of bases not matched to a gene: 6. The CDR3 DNA reads TGTGCCAGCAGCTTAGTTTCTAGCGGGGGATACACAGATACGCAGTATTTT. This sequence encodes CASSLVSSGGYTDTQYF.

This sequence joins TRBV15 and TRBJ1-4, with a weak D call TRBD1 (5 bases). The germline V gene encodes CDR1 LNHNV and CDR2 YYDKDF (reference sequence). The V end was cut by 1 base, the J end by 4 bases, with 10 bases between. The length of the CDR3 is 15 residues. CDR3 sequence: CATSRGDGGNEKLFF. CDR3 DNA: TGTGCCACCAGCAGAGGGGACGGAGGTAATGAAAAACTGTTTTTT.

The V call is TRBV9, the J call TRBJ1-1; weak D call: TRBD1 (5 bases). Germline CDR1 SGDLS, CDR2 YYNGEE. The ends were cut back, 0 bases at V and 4 bases at J, with 10 bases in the middle. The CDR3 extends over 14 amino acids. The CDR3 sequence is CASSVDARGTEAFF. The CDR3 nucleotides read TGTGCCAGCAGCGTAGATGCGAGGGGCACTGAAGCTTTCTTT.

The rearrangement uses TRBV30 and TRBJ2-7; tentatively, D is TRBD1 (6 bases). This CDR3 is built from 13 residues. Germline CDR1 reads GTSNPN; CDR2 reads SVGIG (reference sequence). V was trimmed by 1 base and J by 2 bases, leaving 9 bases between them. The CDR3 bases are TGTGCCTGGAGTGAGGACAGCACCTACGAGCAGTACTTC. Translating gives CAWSEDSTYEQYF.